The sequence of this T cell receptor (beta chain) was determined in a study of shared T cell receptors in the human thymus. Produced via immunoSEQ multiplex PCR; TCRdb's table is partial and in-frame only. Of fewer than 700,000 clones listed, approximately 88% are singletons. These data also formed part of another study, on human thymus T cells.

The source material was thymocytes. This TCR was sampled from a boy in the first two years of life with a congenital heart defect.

The CDR3 DNA reads TGCGCCAGCAGCCAAGGTTTCCCTCCTAAGCCCCAAGAGACCCAGTACTTC. Protein product: CASSQGFPPKPQETQYF. The chain employs TRBV4-3 and TRBJ2-5; no reliable D call. Germline lookup yields CDR1 LGHNA and CDR2 YSLEER. V gave up 1 base and J gave up 1 base, with 16 bases separating them. CDR3 length equals 17 residues.